The 3 T cell receptor beta chains listed next were all sequenced from one sample in a study of early T cells in non-severe SARS-CoV-2 infection. TCRdb analysed the 5' RACE reads with MiXCR anew, one entry per CDR3 protein. Altogether approximately 50,000 distinct CDR3 sequences are present, more than 6.5% being singletons, with the ten largest covering roughly 6.2%. The sample comprised whole blood. These receptor sequences come from an adult who was a healthcare worker with PCR-confirmed SARS-CoV-2 infection or an uninfected control (not recorded which).

This clonotype was counted ten times or more. V usage is TRBV10-3 and J usage is TRBJ1-5; 7 nucleotides match TRBD1. The junction had 3 bases not matched to a gene; V was cut back by 2 bases and J by 5 bases. This CDR3 has 14 amino acids. Per germline, CDR1 ENHRY and CDR2 SYGVKD. The CDR3 nucleotides are TGTGCCATCAGTGAGCCCGGGACAGATCAGCCCCAGCATTTT. Residues: CAISEPGTDQPQHF.

Here the CDR3 reads CASSSGQVDEQYF. CDR3 in DNA: TGTGCCAGCAGCTCGGGACAGGTCGACGAGCAGTACTTC. The V call is TRBV9, the J call TRBJ2-7; 8 bases align to TRBD1. This CDR3 spans 13 amino acids. CDR1 is SGDLS, CDR2 YYNGEE, per germline. Trimming removed 4 bases from V and 5 bases from J; junction bases left unmatched: 5.

The chain uses TRBV11-2 and TRBJ2-2; D remains ambiguous. Germline V gives CDR1 SGHAT, CDR2 FQNNGV. The length of the CDR3 is 14 residues. Trimming removed 8 bases at V and 0 bases at J, with 10 bases between. In DNA, the CDR3 is TGTGCCAGCCCGAGGACGGCGAACACCGGGGAGCTGTTTTTT. This sequence encodes CASPRTANTGELFF.